This TCR beta chain was documented in a study of cytomegalovirus exposure and HLA in healthy donors (dated by TCRdb to 2015 to 2018). A note on the overall study: A later analysis indicated that the 110 or so validation repertoires were generated on the platform also employed for the 600 to 750 repertoires of the first cohort. The study combined high-throughput TCR immunosequencing, statistical association of individual TCRs with disease status, and machine learning to predict cytomegalovirus infection status. The study was designed to test whether signatures of past pathogen exposure could be identified by cataloging public T cell receptors. In addition to the first cohort of around 670 subjects, a separate validation cohort of 120 different subjects was used. The research as a whole found: The validation cohort had no HLA typing available for a later analysis, so co-occurrence within that cohort was assessed over all 120 or so repertoires. A few of the identified cytomegalovirus-associated TCR beta chains were confirmed in vitro to be specific for cytomegalovirus antigens. The authors suggested that the approach could potentially be generalized to other disease states and immunological phenotypes. Subsequent analysis determined that TCRs grouped into clusters in the first cohort also showed a tendency toward co-occurrence across the 130 or so validation repertoires, and 85% to 95% of cluster scores exceeded 0. Across donors, most TCR sequences were observed very rarely, whereas some public TCRs were present in many individuals. Cytomegalovirus status was reported to be diagnosed by the classifier with high specificity and sensitivity in both the original and validation cohorts. A total of about 150 TCR beta chains were listed by the study as associated with cytomegalovirus.

As regards this clone: Its cognate antigen has yet to be identified. Per-base quality was not reported, and no clone a single base away is much larger than it.

CDR1 SGDLS and CDR2 YYNGEE are derived from the germline V gene. The cysteine opens and the phenylalanine closes a CDR3 of 14 amino acids. The retained sequence is limited to the CDR3, 42 bases, with the frame set at the first base. Germline trimming: 8 bases from V, 6 bases from J; junction bases outside gene matches: 9. The donors were included in the validation cohort of over a hundred subjects, a group kept apart from the approximately 700-subject first cohort. Receptor libraries were prepared by the immunoSEQ multiplex PCR assay. The authors' analysis ran thus. A statistical classification framework was built to diagnose cytomegalovirus status from the catalog of TCR beta chain sequences. TCRdb obtained this table from immuneACCESS and retained in-frame rearrangements with V and J assigned. These tables miss some clones; where compared with another copy, unresolved V genes account for less than half of the shortfall, and the remainder is unexplained. V and J calls and clone size are given by that table; D and trimming were obtained from the DNA. This sample holds some 90,000 clones; roughly 87% were observed only once. About 5.7% of the sample is held by the ten biggest clonotypes.

The source is a man aged 18 to 30 in good health and CMV-seropositive. Source material: PBMCs. The rearranged chain carries TRBV9 and TRBJ2-1; 9 nucleotides in the junction match TRBD2. The CDR3 protein sequence reads: CASTGTSLANEQFF. The nucleotide sequence is TGTGCCAGTACCGGGACTAGCTTGGCCAATGAGCAGTTCTTC.